This T cell receptor beta chain is drawn from a study of response to subunit inactivated influenza vaccine. The CDR3 runs to 14 residues. V lost 5 bases and J 7 bases, leaving 17 bases between the germline ends. CDR1 is SEHNR, CDR2 FQNEAQ, per germline (reference sequence). TCRdb passed the RT-PCR reads through MiXCR, listing each CDR3 protein once. The repertoire consists of approximately 200,000 distinct CDR3 sequences, with roughly 14% occurring once and the leading ten covering approximately 24%. V is TRBV7-9 and J is TRBJ1-2; D is unclear. The material sequenced was CD8+ T cells sorted from PBMCs, taken 4 to 6 days after vaccination. This clonotype was sampled from a man in his fifties or sixties who received an inactivated influenza vaccine. CDR3 sequence reads: CASSPTSRVRGYTF. The CDR3 bases are TGTGCCAGCAGCCCGACTTCGAGGGTACGTGGCTACACCTTC.